This T cell receptor (beta chain) stems from a study of cytomegalovirus exposure and HLA in healthy donors. Across the study: An analysis done earlier identified about 120 million unique TCR beta sequences from about 180 million T cells.

In the case of this clone: The antigen remains unidentified.

The V segment lost 5 bases and the J segment 9 bases; nucleotides outside the gene matches: 6. Germline CDR1 MNHEY, CDR2 SVGAGI. This CDR3 comprises 15 residues. Notes on the study in general: A later analysis revealed that TCR association rates differed between HLA loci, peaking at DRB1 and bottoming out at HLA-C. HLA allele associations emerged for around 15,000 TCR beta sequences in a later analysis, at 0.05 false discovery rate.

13 Jbeta primers and 60 Vbeta primers were used for the PCR. Repertoires were generated with immunoSEQ multiplex PCR, while TCRdb's copy carries only in-frame clones and drops some. The profile shows about 190,000 clones, roughly four fifths of them singletons. Sequenced: PBMCs. V gene TRBV6-5 combines with J gene TRBJ2-1; 14 nucleotides match TRBD2. This clonotype was obtained from a woman between 25 and 40 years old in good health and CMV-seropositive. As DNA, the CDR3 is TGTGCCAGCAGTCAGGGGACTAGCGGGAGTAGTGAGCAGTTCTTC. The encoded protein is CASSQGTSGSSEQFF.